This T cell receptor beta chain was profiled in a study of T-cell reconstitution after alpha-beta-depleted transplantation in children. Germline V gives CDR1 MNHNY, CDR2 SVGAGI (reference sequence). V lost 8 bases and J lost 0, with 7 bases in between. This CDR3 region has 12 residues. This clonotype appeared a few times. Unique molecular identifiers were incorporated when the TCRbeta library was constructed. Via MiXCR, TCRdb re-called the PCR reads, giving one row per CDR3 protein. The sample has more than 250,000 distinct CDR3 sequences; almost 10% are singletons. The chain links TRBV6-6 to TRBJ1-1; D uncertain. The specimen was PBMCs from the stem cell graft donor, collected from the stem cell graft. The sequence was collected from a human donor who donated a stem cell graft to a child with SCID. CDR3 sequence reads: CASDHLNTEAFF. The DNA of the CDR3 is TGTGCCAGCGATCACCTGAACACTGAAGCTTTCTTT.